Presented here are 3 T cell receptor beta chains from one specimen sequenced in a study of sequential checkpoint blockade in melanoma. Repertoires were generated with immunoSEQ multiplex PCR, while TCRdb's copy carries only in-frame clones and drops some. This sample has some 6,100 clones, with roughly 50% found just once. This sample's treatment: randomized to nivolumab then ipilimumab (arm A) or the reverse (arm B). Sequences were derived from CD8+ T cells sorted from blood (inferred from file names), sampled from a patient given nivolumab and ipilimumab in sequence. These receptors were obtained from a human donor with melanoma.

This clone was counted once. The V and J genes are TRBV7-9 and TRBJ1-2, with 10 bases fitting TRBD1. This CDR3 contains 16 residues. Germline V gene lookup returns CDR1 SEHNR and CDR2 FQNEAQ (reference sequence). V gave up 2 bases and J gave up 2 bases; unmatched junction bases: 5. CDR3 loop: CASSLLPGQGNYGYTF. The CDR3 nucleotides read TGTGCCAGCAGCTTACTTCCGGGACAGGGGAACTATGGCTACACCTTC.

The gene calls are TRBV7-3 and TRBJ2-1; TRBD1 matches at 9 bases. Unmatched junction bases numbered 5, after V lost 0 bases and J lost 5 bases. CDR1 and CDR2 from the germline V gene are SGHTA and FQGTGA. The CDR3 is 16 residues long. CDR3 bases: TGTGCCAGCAGCTTAACCGGGACAGGGATAGACAATGAGCAGTTCTTC. Its translation: CASSLTGTGIDNEQFF.

This chain connects TRBV7-9 to TRBJ2-5, with a weak D call TRBD2 (5 bases). The J call may be wrong; the DNA end is better matched by TRBJ2-7. Germline V gene sequence: CDR1 SEHNR, CDR2 FQNEAQ (reference sequence). CDR3 length: 13 amino acids. The CDR3 spells CASRPRDSYEQYF. CDR3 nucleotide sequence: TGTGCCAGCAGGCCTCGGGATTCCTACGAGCAGTACTTC.